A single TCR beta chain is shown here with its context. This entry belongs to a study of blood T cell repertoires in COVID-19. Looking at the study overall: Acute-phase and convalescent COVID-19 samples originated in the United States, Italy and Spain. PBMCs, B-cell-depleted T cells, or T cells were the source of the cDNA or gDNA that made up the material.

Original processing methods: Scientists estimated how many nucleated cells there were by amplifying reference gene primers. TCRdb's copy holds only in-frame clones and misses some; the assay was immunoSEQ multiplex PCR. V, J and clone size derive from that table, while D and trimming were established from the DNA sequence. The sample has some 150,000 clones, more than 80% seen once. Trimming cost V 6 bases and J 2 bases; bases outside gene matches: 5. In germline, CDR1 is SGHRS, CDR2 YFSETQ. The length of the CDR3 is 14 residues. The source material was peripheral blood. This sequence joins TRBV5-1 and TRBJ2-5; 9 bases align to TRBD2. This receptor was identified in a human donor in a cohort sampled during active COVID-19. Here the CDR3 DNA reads TGCGCCAGCACACGCGGGGGGGAGCAAGAGACCCAGTACTTC. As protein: CASTRGGEQETQYF.